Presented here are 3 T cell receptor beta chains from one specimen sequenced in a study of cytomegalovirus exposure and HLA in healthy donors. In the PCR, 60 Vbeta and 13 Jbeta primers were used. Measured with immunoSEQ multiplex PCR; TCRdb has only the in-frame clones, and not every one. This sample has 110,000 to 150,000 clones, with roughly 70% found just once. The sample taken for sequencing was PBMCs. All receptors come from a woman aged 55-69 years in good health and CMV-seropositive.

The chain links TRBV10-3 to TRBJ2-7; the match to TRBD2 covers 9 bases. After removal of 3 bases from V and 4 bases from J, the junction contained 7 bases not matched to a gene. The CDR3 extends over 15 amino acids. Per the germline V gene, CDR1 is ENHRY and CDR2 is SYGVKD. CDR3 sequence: CAISELAGGQYEQYF. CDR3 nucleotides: TGTGCCATCAGTGAATTGGCGGGAGGGCAGTACGAGCAGTACTTC.

The CDR3 sequence is CASSQVRGRRETQYF. In DNA form, the CDR3 reads TGTGCCAGCAGCCAAGTCCGGGGGAGAAGGGAGACCCAGTACTTC. This chain uses TRBV14 with TRBJ2-5; possibly TRBD2 for D (6 bases). The V gene lost 1 base and the J gene lost 5 bases, with 14 bases spanning the gap. Germline V gene sequence: CDR1 SGHDN, CDR2 FVKESK. This CDR3 is 15 amino acids long.

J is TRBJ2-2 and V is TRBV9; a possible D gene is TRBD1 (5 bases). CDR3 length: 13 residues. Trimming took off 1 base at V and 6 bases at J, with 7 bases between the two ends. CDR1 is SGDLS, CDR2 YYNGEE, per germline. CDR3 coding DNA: TGTGCCAGCAGCGTACAAGGGGCCGGGGAGCTGTTTTTT. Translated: CASSVQGAGELFF.